Listed below are T cell receptor beta chains from one sample, sequenced in a study of technical replicates of blood from several donors. TCRdb keeps only in-frame clones here, not all; method: immunoSEQ multiplex PCR. The sample shows about 83,000 clones, around 96% of them seen only once. Material for sequencing was T cells isolated from PBMCs. The receptors were sampled from a human donor in good health. Both conserved end residues are part of each CDR3. For some rows the clone size is stated as once, few or many, or as a class when expanded; others skip it.

>TRBJ1-4|.|TRBV10-3
CAISGSRGEVLFF
>TRBJ2-7|.|TRBV28
CASSLFGAGGSYEQYF
>TRBJ2-1|.|TRBV2
CASTGFNEQFF
>TRBJ2-3|once|TRBV27
CASSLWLGHTDTQYF
>TRBJ2-3|.|TRBV29-1
CSVAEGINTQYF
>TRBJ2-7|.|TRBV5-5
CASSLGVAQYF
>TRBJ2-3|.|TRBV2
CASADQGGSGVDTQYF
>TRBJ2-2|.|TRBV30
CAWSVNTGELFF
>TRBJ2-7|.|TRBV10-3
CAISPRGSGDIGAYEQYF
>TRBJ2-7|.|TRBV11-3
CASSARRDSPSYEQYF
>TRBJ2-3|.|TRBV2
CASLAGEGNTQYF
>TRBJ1-1|.|TRBV30
CAWKRDREVTEAFF
>TRBJ2-7|.|TRBV5-1
CASSLAGQTSYEQYF
>TRBJ1-1|.|TRBV7-9
CASSSPRVITVNPNEAFF
>TRBJ2-7|.|TRBV27
CASSLLGNYEQYF
>TRBJ1-1|.|TRBV5-6
CASSLVADFEAFF
>TRBJ2-5|.|TRBV29-1
CSVLKGVVVQETQYF
>TRBJ2-3|.|TRBV7-3
CASTKEGTSGTYTQYF
>TRBJ1-1|.|TRBV5-1
CASSSDLYTEAFF
>TRBJ2-5|.|TRBV4-2
CASSPSTVLGAFQETQYF